The present T cell receptor beta chain was sequenced within a study of T cells in Graves' hyperthyroidism and ophthalmopathy. Turning to the study itself: The blood sample was taken at first diagnosis, before treatment began. Study-wide findings and caveats: The model predicted ophthalmopathy a median about 6.6 months before onset.

The sample holds many counts of this clonotype. Antigen specificity is unknown. Amplification of TCR beta CDR3 regions used RNA as the template. First-round RT-PCR with HTBI primers amplified the TCR CDR3 region. TCRdb used MiXCR to reprocess the multiplex PCR reads, holding one entry per CDR3 protein. Of some 560,000 distinct CDR3 sequences in the sample, around 16% were seen once. Germline CDR1 reads SGHDN; CDR2 reads FVKESK. This CDR3 region has 12 residues. V lost 0 bases, J lost 5 bases, and 4 bases lay in between. When ophthalmopathy did not progress within 18 months, Graves' hyperthyroidism was considered stable. Criteria for exclusion of patients were uncontrolled infection, other autoimmune disease, pregnancy or lactation.

The sequenced material came from blood. The chain is built from TRBV14 and TRBJ2-5; D is unresolved. The receptor was isolated from a woman in her twenties or thirties with Graves' hyperthyroidism. The CDR3 sequence is CASSQDSETQYF. As DNA, the CDR3 is TGTGCCAGCAGCCAAGATTCGGAGACCCAGTACTTC.